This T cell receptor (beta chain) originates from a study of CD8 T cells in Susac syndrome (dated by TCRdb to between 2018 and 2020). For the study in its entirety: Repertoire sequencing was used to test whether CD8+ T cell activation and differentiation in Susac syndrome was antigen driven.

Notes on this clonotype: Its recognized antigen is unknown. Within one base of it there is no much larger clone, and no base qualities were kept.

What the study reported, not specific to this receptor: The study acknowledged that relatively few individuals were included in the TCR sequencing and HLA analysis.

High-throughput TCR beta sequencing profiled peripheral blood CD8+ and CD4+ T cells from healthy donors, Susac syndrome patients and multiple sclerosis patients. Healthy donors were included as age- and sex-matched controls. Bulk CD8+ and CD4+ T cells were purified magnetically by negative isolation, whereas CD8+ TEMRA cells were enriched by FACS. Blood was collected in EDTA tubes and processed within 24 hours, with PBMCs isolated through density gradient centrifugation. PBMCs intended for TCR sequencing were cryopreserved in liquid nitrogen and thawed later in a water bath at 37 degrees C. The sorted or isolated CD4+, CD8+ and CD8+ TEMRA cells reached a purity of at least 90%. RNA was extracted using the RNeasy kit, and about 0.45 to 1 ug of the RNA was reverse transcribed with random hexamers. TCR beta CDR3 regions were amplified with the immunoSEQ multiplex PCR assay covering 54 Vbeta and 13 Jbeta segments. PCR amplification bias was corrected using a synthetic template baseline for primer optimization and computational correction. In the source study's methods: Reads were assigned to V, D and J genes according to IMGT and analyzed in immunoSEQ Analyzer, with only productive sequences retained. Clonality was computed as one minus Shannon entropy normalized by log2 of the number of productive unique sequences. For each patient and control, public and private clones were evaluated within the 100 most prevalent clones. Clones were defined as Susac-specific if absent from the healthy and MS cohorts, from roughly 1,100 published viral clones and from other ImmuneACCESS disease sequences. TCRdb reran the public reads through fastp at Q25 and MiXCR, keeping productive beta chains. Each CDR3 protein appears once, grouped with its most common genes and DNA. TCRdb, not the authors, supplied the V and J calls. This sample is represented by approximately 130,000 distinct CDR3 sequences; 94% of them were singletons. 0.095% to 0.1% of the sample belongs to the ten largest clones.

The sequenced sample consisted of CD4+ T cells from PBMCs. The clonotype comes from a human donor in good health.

The bases are TGTGCCAGCAGCTCCCAATGGGGTACTGAAGCTTTCTTT. Translated, it gives CASSSQWGTEAFF. The rearranged segments are TRBV7-3 and TRBJ1-1; the D gene remains uncertain. The CDR3 spans 13 residues, from the cysteine through the phenylalanine. Only the CDR3 DNA is retained, 39 bases long and in frame from the first base. V is pared back by 4 bases and J by 5 bases, with 11 bases lying between the germline termini. The CDR1 and CDR2 encoded by the germline V gene are SGHTA and FQGTGA.